This TCR beta chain is from a study of liver allograft versus peripheral blood T cells. Overall study context: The authors compared T cell receptor repertoires in transplanted livers with recipients' peripheral blood repertoires.

Details on this clonotype: Its antigen is undetermined.

General study findings and limits: It was reported that the T cell receptor repertoires found inside liver allografts differed from those that were detected in peripheral blood.

TCRdb re-analysed the reads in MiXCR, keeping a single row per CDR3 protein. The sample holds several thousand distinct CDR3 sequences; about 15% are singletons and the top ten take less than 3%. This TCR derives from a human patient who had a liver transplant. These T cells may partly come from the graft donor.

Here the CDR3 DNA reads TGCAGTGCTAGAGTAGGGGGGGCGGACCATAATTCACCCCTCCACTTT. It is translated as CSARVGGADHNSPLHF. V usage is TRBV20-1 and J usage is TRBJ1-6; D may be TRBD1 (6 bases). There are 16 residues in the CDR3. Germline lookup yields CDR1 DFQATT and CDR2 SNEGSKA (reference sequence). Trimming pared 1 base from V and 5 bases from J, leaving 15 bases between.